This is a list of T cell receptor beta chains from one sample in a study of CD8+ T cells in alopecia areata. Using immunoSEQ multiplex PCR, the repertoire was profiled, and TCRdb retains in-frame clones only, with some absent. The table includes approximately 210,000 clones, about three fifths detected once. This sample comprised CD4+ T cells sorted from blood, obtained at week 24, from a patient treated with tofacitinib. All receptors come from a human donor with alopecia areata. CDR3s include the opening cysteine and the closing phenylalanine or tryptophan. D genes are given only for firm matches. Only part of the rows carry a size: once, few, many, or a class if the clone is expanded.

>TRBJ2-2|TRBV7-8|14|NA|NA
CASSLDRNTGELFF
>TRBJ1-6|TRBV5-1|15|NA|NA
CASSLATGNNSPLHF
>TRBJ1-1|TRBV10-3|14|few|NA
CAISVGGMNTEAFF
>TRBJ1-4|TRBV29-1|14|medium-sized|NA
CSVQDPGAREKLFF
>TRBJ1-2|TRBV5-1|14|NA|TRBD1
CASSLPTGDYGYTF
>TRBJ2-7|TRBV30|13|NA|NA
CAWSVQVSYEQYF
>TRBJ1-5|TRBV2|13|once|NA
CASNLQPPQPQHF
>TRBJ2-1|TRBV10-3|13|NA|NA
CAISEGANNEQFF
>TRBJ1-4|TRBV9|14|few|NA
CASSVDLSNEKLFF
>TRBJ2-2|TRBV5-4|15|NA|TRBD2
CASSWGLANTGELFF
>TRBJ2-3|TRBV29-1|12|NA|NA
CSVEKRRDTQYF
>TRBJ2-4|TRBV29-1|13|few|TRBD2
CSVGLAGENIQYF
>TRBJ2-7|TRBV7-9|15|NA|TRBD1
CASSPRQGRYYEQYF
>TRBJ1-2|TRBV6-5|12|NA|NA
CASSYAGDGYTF
>TRBJ1-5|TRBV30|16|NA|TRBD1
CAWSVQGTVGNQPQHF
>TRBJ2-7|TRBV7-9|12|NA|NA
CASSHSNAEQYF
>TRBJ1-1|TRBV29-1|14|NA|NA
CSVDLGAFNTEAFF
>TRBJ2-3|TRBV25-1|14|NA|NA
CASSTGPHTDTQYF
>TRBJ1-4|TRBV30|15|NA|NA
CAWSANRFTNEKLFF
>TRBJ2-6|TRBV4-3|20|NA|NA
CASSQEMSAKLGSGANVLTF
>TRBJ2-3|TRBV29-1|15|NA|NA
CSVASLERLGDTQYF
>TRBJ1-6|TRBV4-3|15|NA|NA
CASSPHRDVDSPLHF
>TRBJ1-2|TRBV25-1|12|NA|TRBD1
CASSDAQGGYTF
>TRBJ2-5|TRBV7-8|13|NA|NA
CASSLGRQETQYF
>TRBJ1-2|TRBV25-1|15|NA|NA
CASSERHGSSHGYTF
>TRBJ2-7|TRBV6-6|15|NA|TRBD2
CASHGRSGVVYEQYF
>TRBJ1-1|TRBV5-6|16|NA|NA
CASSLYWGREDTEAFF
>TRBJ1-2|TRBV27|14|NA|TRBD1
CASSTGQGVYGYTF
>TRBJ1-2|TRBV29-1|12|once|TRBD1
CSVEAPGGGYTF
>TRBJ2-1|TRBV2|12|NA|NA
CASSAAGYEQFF